This entry concerns a single T cell receptor beta chain. The antigen remains unidentified. This entry comes from a study of T-cell memory formation after mild COVID-19. Study at large: The study found TCR clusters largely donor specific. Overall study results and limits: Contracting clones from day 15 to 85 had balanced CD4/CD8; later expanders favoured CD4+. The pre-infection memory compartment contained some responding clones, suggesting cross-reactive memory joined. For contracting clones, CD4+ ones sat mainly in CM and EM, CD8+ in EMRA.

V lost 0 bases, J lost 1 base, and 8 bases stayed unmatched. Germline V gene sequence: CDR1 SGHRS, CDR2 YFSETQ. The CDR3 loop spans 17 amino acids. TCRdb re-called the 5' RACE reads with MiXCR, one entry per CDR3 protein. Of more than 350,000 distinct CDR3 sequences in the sample, about 15% were seen once. This clonotype was sampled from a man aged 18-30 years who had mild COVID-19 (a few samples of this study predate the infection). Cell type and time point are not known. The specimen was PBMCs or a T cell subset sorted from them (not recorded which). This chain links TRBV5-1 with TRBJ1-1, with 8 nucleotides matching TRBD1. CDR3 DNA sequence: TGCGCCAGCAGCTTGGTTGGACAGGGAGTGGGGAACACTGAAGCTTTCTTT. Amino acids: CASSLVGQGVGNTEAFF.